Here is one TCR beta chain with its context. Its antigen is unknown. This sample is part of a study of T cell responses to AZD1222 COVID-19 vaccine. Notes on the study in general: A reported finding is that nearly half of spike-specific TCRs target unmutated variant regions. Possibly, clonal diversity was underestimated; donors were largely white British and included more females. Mapped onto spike, vaccine-associated CD4 TCRs spanned it and were dominant at 160-218 and 743-854.

The V and J ends lost 5 bases and 7 bases respectively, with 15 bases between them. This CDR3 spans 14 amino acids. CDR1 and CDR2 from the germline V gene are SGHTA and FQGNSA. The repertoire was sequenced with immunoSEQ multiplex PCR; TCRdb's copy has only in-frame clones and lacks some. The sample consists of around 99,000 clones, about nine tenths of them appearing once. The sequences come from peripheral blood, collected 28 days after the second AZD1222 dose. The chain has TRBV7-2 and TRBJ2-1; D is unclear. This clonotype was sampled from an adult who received the AZD1222 COVID-19 vaccine. This chain's CDR3 is CASSLNGQPNEQFF. As DNA, the CDR3 is TGTGCCAGCAGCCTTAACGGGCAGCCGAATGAGCAGTTCTTC.